A single sample gave rise to the 24 T cell receptor beta chains below, sequenced in a study of vaccination and CD4 T cells after COVID-19. These receptors' antigens are unknown. CD4+ T cells that had been cultured provided DNA sequenced with the Oncomine TCR Beta short-read assay. In TCRdb, the PCR reads were re-called with MiXCR into one record per CDR3 protein. The table shows around 15,000 distinct CDR3 sequences, with more than 45% occurring only once. Time point indicated: late sampling 161 to 241 days after vaccination in a few convalescent patients. Treatment in this sample: approximately 9-day PBMC culture with coronavirus spike peptide pools or control peptides (ViraFEST assay). The specimen comprised CD4+ T cells from blood, cultured in vitro, sampled about 7 months after SARS-CoV-2 vaccination. All receptors derive from a human donor who had recovered from COVID-19.

V and J are TRBV20-1 and TRBJ2-1; maybe TRBD2 (6 bases). The CDR3 spans 15 residues. Between the trimmed V and J ends, which lost 6 bases and 2 bases, there was a span of 17 bases. CDR1 and CDR2 from the germline V gene are DFQATT and SNEGSKA (reference sequence). The CDR3 sequence: CSAQPPGLTYNEQFF. CDR3 nucleotide sequence: TGCAGTGCCCAACCCCCGGGACTTACCTACAATGAGCAGTTCTTC.

The V and J genes are TRBV11-3 and TRBJ2-5; no firm D call. V shed 2 bases and J shed 5 bases, with 12 bases lying between them. CDR3 length equals 14 residues. Germline-derived CDR1 and CDR2 are SGHNT and YENEEA. The CDR3 loop is CASSLLDSGETQYF. CDR3 in DNA: TGTGCCAGCAGCTTATTAGATAGTGGGGAGACCCAGTACTTC.

This clonotype was seen a handful of times. This chain uses TRBV6-1 with TRBJ1-1, with D tentatively TRBD1 (5 bases). CDR1 MNHNS and CDR2 SASEGT come from the germline V gene. The CDR3 has 14 amino acids. V was cut by 3 bases and J by 6 bases, with 14 bases left in between. The CDR3 DNA reads as TGTGCCAGCAGTGATTTCGGCCTCAGGGCTGAAGCTTTCTTT. It codes for CASSDFGLRAEAFF.

The V call is TRBV10-1, the J call TRBJ1-1, with 10 bases lining up with TRBD1. The CDR3 covers 18 residues. Losses at the gene ends were 7 bases for V and 0 bases for J; bases not matched to a gene: 14. Germline CDR1 reads WNHNN; CDR2 reads SYGVQD (reference sequence). CDR3 coding DNA: TGCGCCAGCATCTTTTTTCCCCGGACAGGGGGGATGAACACTGAAGCTTTCTTT. Its translation is CASIFFPRTGGMNTEAFF.

This clonotype was recorded a few times. The rearrangement links TRBV20-1 to TRBJ2-3; 11 bases line up with TRBD1. CDR1 is DFQATT and CDR2 is SNEGSKA in the germline V gene (reference sequence). V gave up 0 bases and J gave up 2 bases; unmatched junction bases: 7. The CDR3 runs 17 residues. CDR3 residues: CSARDDRDRGFTDTQYF. In DNA form, the CDR3 reads TGCAGTGCTAGAGATGACCGGGACAGGGGGTTCACAGATACGCAGTATTTT.

This clonotype was seen once. The rearrangement joins TRBV7-9 to TRBJ1-1; 7 positions agree with TRBD1. The CDR3 runs 14 residues. V trimming: 4 bases; J trimming: 4 bases; junction bases outside the gene matches: 6. Germline CDR1 and CDR2: SEHNR and FQNEAQ (reference sequence). The CDR3 loop is CASSSQGVSTEAFF. The CDR3 DNA follows: TGTGCCAGCAGCTCGCAGGGGGTGAGCACTGAAGCTTTCTTT.

The rearrangement links TRBV11-3 to TRBJ1-6; 7 nucleotides line up with TRBD1. The CDR3 runs to 18 residues. Germline CDR1 SGHNT, CDR2 YENEEA. Losses at the gene ends were 4 bases for V and 5 bases for J; bases not matched to a gene: 14. The CDR3 loop reads CASSSQGVWGQHNSPLHF. The CDR3 DNA follows: TGTGCCAGCAGCTCACAGGGAGTTTGGGGACAGCATAATTCACCCCTCCACTTT.

A single count supports this clonotype. This chain links TRBV7-9 with TRBJ2-3; the D gene is possibly TRBD2 (5 bases). Germline V gene data show CDR1 as SEHNR and CDR2 as FQNEAQ (reference sequence). The CDR3 is made up of 13 amino acids. V was clipped by 2 bases and J by 6 bases, with 9 bases between them. The CDR3 region is CASSLFGVDTQYF. In DNA form, the CDR3 reads TGTGCCAGCAGCTTATTCGGGGTTGATACGCAGTATTTT.

This clonotype qualifies as large (0.1 to 1%). J is TRBJ2-3 and V is TRBV7-2; the match to TRBD2 covers 16 bases. Germline values: CDR1 SGHTA, CDR2 FQGNSA. This CDR3 comprises 19 residues. J lost 5 bases, V lost 3 bases, and 11 bases had no gene match. CDR3: CASSFLGLAGGGSEDTQYF. The CDR3 DNA reads as TGTGCCAGCAGCTTCCTGGGACTAGCGGGAGGGGGGAGTGAAGATACGCAGTATTTT.

This clonotype showed up just a few times. The rearrangement links TRBV7-2 to TRBJ2-3; D unresolved. V lost 0 bases, J lost 3 bases, and 4 bases lay in between. Germline lookup yields CDR1 SGHTA and CDR2 FQGNSA. The CDR3 runs 13 residues. The CDR3 spells CASSLALTDTQYF. DNA of the CDR3: TGTGCCAGCAGCTTAGCGCTTACAGATACGCAGTATTTT.

The V call is TRBV7-3, the J call TRBJ2-1; TRBD2 matches 13 bases. The CDR3 totals 17 residues. J gave up 0 bases and V 5 bases, and 4 bases lay outside the gene matches. Germline CDR1 SGHTA, CDR2 FQGTGA. The CDR3 DNA reads as TGTGCCAGCAGCCTACTAGCGGGAGGGAGCTCCTACAATGAGCAGTTCTTC. Translated: CASSLLAGGSSYNEQFF.

This clonotype was observed a single time. The chain uses TRBV7-3 and TRBJ2-3; D ambiguous. The V and J ends lost 0 bases and 6 bases respectively, with 4 bases between them. The germline V gene encodes CDR1 SGHTA and CDR2 FQGTGA. The CDR3 is made up of 12 amino acids. Here the CDR3 reads CASSLTPDTQYF. CDR3 nucleotide sequence: TGTGCCAGCAGCTTAACCCCGGATACGCAGTATTTT.

This clonotype was observed a handful of times. In DNA form, the CDR3 reads TGTGCCAGCCGCCGGGATTTATCCTACGAGCAGTACTTC. Translating it yields CASRRDLSYEQYF. The rearrangement uses TRBV5-4 and TRBJ2-7; tentative D call: TRBD2 (5 bases). The V end lost 7 bases, the J end lost 1 base, and 12 bases lay between the germline ends. The CDR3 sequence is 13 residues long. Germline-derived CDR1 and CDR2 are SGHNT and YYREEE (reference sequence).

The genes are TRBV6-2 or TRBV6-3 and TRBJ2-3; D might be TRBD1 or TRBD2, each matching 5 bases. The CDR3 extends over 14 amino acids. Germline V gives CDR1 MNHEY, CDR2 SVGEGT. Trimming stripped 4 bases from V and 1 base from J, with 9 bases between. This chain's CDR3 is CASSSTGRTDTQYF. CDR3 bases: TGTGCCAGCAGTTCGACGGGACGCACAGATACGCAGTATTTT.

The table lists this clonotype with a few counts. V and J are TRBV29-1 and TRBJ1-1, with unresolved D. Trimming cost V 7 bases and J 1 base, with 4 bases left between them. The germline V gene has CDR1 SQVTM and CDR2 ANQGSEA. The length of the CDR3 is 10 residues. The CDR3 is CSGQNTEAFF. The CDR3 bases are TGCAGCGGACAGAACACTGAAGCTTTCTTT.

This chain connects TRBV28 to TRBJ1-2; no definite D call. Trimming took 2 bases from V and 4 from J, leaving 8 bases between them. Germline CDR1 MDHEN, CDR2 SYDVKM. This CDR3 is built from 13 residues. The CDR3 sequence: CASSLRSVYGYTF. DNA for the CDR3: TGTGCCAGCAGTTTAAGATCAGTCTATGGCTACACCTTC.

The chain links TRBV6-1 to TRBJ1-2, with D perhaps matching TRBD1 (5 bases). CDR1 MNHNS and CDR2 SASEGT come from the germline V gene. The V gene lost 5 bases and the J gene lost 1 base, with 14 bases spanning the gap. The CDR3 length is 15 residues. CDR3 loop: CASSRRAGGNYGYTF. Here the CDR3 DNA reads TGTGCCAGCAGTCGAAGGGCGGGGGGTAACTATGGCTACACCTTC.

This chain connects TRBV18 to TRBJ2-7, with 15 bases identical to TRBD2. Germline CDR1 KGHSH, CDR2 LQKENI. CDR3 length equals 15 residues. The J segment lost 6 bases and the V segment lost 3 bases, leaving 3 bases of the junction unmatched. The CDR3 reads CASSPLGLAGGEQYF. Written as DNA, the CDR3 is TGTGCCAGCTCACCGTTGGGACTAGCGGGAGGCGAGCAGTACTTC.

The V gene is TRBV20-1, the J gene TRBJ1-1; D call uncertain. V shed 4 bases and J shed 1 base, with 7 bases lying between them. The CDR3 loop spans 12 amino acids. The germline CDR1 and CDR2 sequences are DFQATT and SNEGSKA (reference sequence). Written as DNA, the CDR3 is TGCAGTGCTAAACTGGAGAACACTGAAGCTTTCTTT. It yields the protein CSAKLENTEAFF.

This clonotype has only one observation. This chain uses TRBV19 with TRBJ1-1, with TRBD1 as a possible D gene (5 bases). The length of the CDR3 is 13 residues. Looked up from germline, CDR1 is LNHDA and CDR2 is SQIVND (reference sequence). The V end was cut by 6 bases, the J end by 1 base, with 9 bases between. The CDR3 loop reads CASSTDRNTEAFF. The CDR3 region has the DNA TGTGCCAGTAGCACCGACAGGAACACTGAAGCTTTCTTT.

The chain is built from TRBV6-1 and TRBJ1-5, with D maybe TRBD1 (6 bases). CDR3 length: 16 residues. CDR1 and CDR2 from the germline V gene are MNHNS and SASEGT. Between the trimmed V and J ends, which lost 4 bases and 3 bases, there was a span of 16 bases. DNA of the CDR3: TGTGCCAGCAGTGGCCTAGGGGGGGCGACCAATCAGCCCCAGCATTTT. The encoded protein is CASSGLGGATNQPQHF.

This sequence joins TRBV7-2 and TRBJ2-7; D remains ambiguous. This CDR3 is built from 13 residues. V was shortened by 1 base and J by 0 bases, with 4 bases between the two germline ends. The germline V gene encodes CDR1 SGHTA and CDR2 FQGNSA. CDR3 protein: CASSLGNSYEQYF. The CDR3 nucleotides read TGTGCCAGCAGCTTAGGTAACTCCTACGAGCAGTACTTC.

This clonotype was seen only a few times. The chain couples TRBV19 to TRBJ1-6; 10 bases map to TRBD1. The CDR3 extends over 14 amino acids. The V gene end was trimmed by 4 bases and the J gene end by 8 bases; junction bases not matched to a gene: 2. Germline V lookup: CDR1 LNHDA, CDR2 SQIVND (reference sequence). The CDR3 protein is CASSNGQGDSPLHF. The CDR3 bases are TGTGCCAGTAGTAATGGACAGGGGGATTCACCCCTCCACTTT.

A few counts support this clonotype. CDR3 sequence: CAIKGREIAYGYTF. For the CDR3, the DNA is TGTGCCATCAAGGGCAGGGAGATTGCCTATGGCTACACCTTC. The rearrangement links TRBV10-3 to TRBJ1-2; tentative D call: TRBD1 (5 bases). The germline V gene has CDR1 ENHRY and CDR2 SYGVKD. This CDR3 has 14 amino acids. V shed 7 bases and J shed 4 bases, with 16 bases lying between them.